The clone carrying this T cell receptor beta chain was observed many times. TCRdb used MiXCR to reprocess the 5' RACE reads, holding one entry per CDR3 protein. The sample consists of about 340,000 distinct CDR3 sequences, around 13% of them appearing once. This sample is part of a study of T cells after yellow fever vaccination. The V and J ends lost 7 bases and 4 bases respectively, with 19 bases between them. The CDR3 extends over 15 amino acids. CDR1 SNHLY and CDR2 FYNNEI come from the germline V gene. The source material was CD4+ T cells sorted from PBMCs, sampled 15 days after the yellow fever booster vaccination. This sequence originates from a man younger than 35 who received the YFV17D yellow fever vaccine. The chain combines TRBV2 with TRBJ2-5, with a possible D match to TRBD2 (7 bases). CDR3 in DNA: TGTGCCAGCAATAATCGCGGGGGCCGAGGAGAGACCCAGTACTTC. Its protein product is CASNNRGGRGETQYF. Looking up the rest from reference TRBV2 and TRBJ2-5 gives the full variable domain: EPEVTQTPSHQVTQMGQEVILRCVPISNHLYFYWYRQILGQKVEFLVSFYNNEISEKSEIFDDQFSVERPDGSNFTLKIRSTKLEDSAMYFCASNNRGGRGETQYFGPGTRLLVL.